Shown below are 31 T cell receptor beta chains from a single sample sequenced in a study of blood T cell repertoires in COVID-19. Assay: immunoSEQ multiplex PCR; the TCRdb copy retains only in-frame clones and omits some. The sample carries around 30,000 clones, roughly 91% recorded once. What was sequenced was peripheral blood. The receptors were sampled from an elderly man with acute or convalescent COVID-19.

The V call is TRBV5-6, the J call TRBJ2-7, with 12 nucleotides matching TRBD2. The germline V gene has CDR1 SGHDT and CDR2 YYEEEE. This CDR3 has 15 residues. V lost 2 bases, J lost 5 bases, and 5 bases stayed unmatched. The CDR3 DNA reads as TGTGCCAGCAGCTTCGGACTAGCGGGGCTGAACGAGCAGTACTTC. It is translated as CASSFGLAGLNEQYF.

This chain's CDR3 is CATSDRKGRTDTQYF. CDR3 nucleotide sequence: TGTGCCACCAGTGATAGAAAGGGGCGCACAGATACGCAGTATTTT. V usage is TRBV24-1 and J usage is TRBJ2-3; TRBD1 might be the D (5 bases). The V gene's germline CDR1 is KGHDR and CDR2 SFDVKD. The CDR3 loop spans 15 amino acids. Trimming cost V 3 bases and J 1 base, with 10 bases left between them.

Only a few counts were recorded for this clone. This rearrangement joins TRBV5-5 to TRBJ1-3; tentatively, D is TRBD1 (6 bases). Per the germline V gene, CDR1 is SGHKS and CDR2 is YYEKEE (reference sequence). CDR3 length equals 15 residues. V lost 3 bases to trimming and J lost 3 bases, with 13 bases between them. The CDR3 protein is CASSSGTTSGNTIYF. For the CDR3, the DNA is TGTGCCAGCAGCTCCGGGACAACAAGTGGAAACACCATATATTTT. Based on the CDR3 plus reference TRBV5-5 and TRBJ1-3, the full variable domain is DAGVTQSPTHLIKTRGQQVTLRCSPISGHKSVSWYQQVLGQGPQFIFQYYEKEERGRGNFPDRFSARQFPNYSSELNVNALLLGDSALYLCASSSGTTSGNTIYFGEGSWLTVV.

The rearrangement uses TRBV30 and TRBJ2-2; D might be TRBD1 (7 bases). Germline V lookup: CDR1 GTSNPN, CDR2 SVGIG (reference sequence). V dropped 8 bases and J dropped 0 bases, with 13 bases sitting between them. This CDR3 contains 14 residues. In DNA, the CDR3 is TGTGCCACCGGAGGGGGCCCGAACACCGGGGAGCTGTTTTTT. Encoded protein: CATGGGPNTGELFF.

Note on this clone: One junction end does not reproduce the germline sequence, and a read error may be involved. The V and J genes are TRBV6-5 and TRBJ2-2; D tentatively reads TRBD1 or TRBD2 (7 bases each). There are 14 residues in the CDR3. Germline V lookup: CDR1 MNHEY, CDR2 SVGAGI. The CDR3, as DNA: TGTGCCCGCAGGGGGGCGGGGGAAACCGGGGAGCTGTTTTTT. This translates into CARRGAGETGELFF.

V is TRBV30 and J is TRBJ1-2, with D hard to call. The length of the CDR3 is 15 residues. Trimming shortened V by 5 bases and J by 3 bases, and 19 bases separated the two germline ends. CDR1 and CDR2 (germline): GTSNPN, SVGIG (reference sequence). In nucleotides, the CDR3 is TGTGCCTGGTCCCCCTTGGCCCGTCTCGACTATGGCTACACCTTC. Its protein product is CAWSPLARLDYGYTF. Complete variable domain (other parts from reference TRBV30 and TRBJ1-2): SQTIHQWPATLVQPVGSPLSLECTVEGTSNPNLYWYRQAAGRGLQLLFYSVGIGQISSEVPQNLSASRPQDRQFILSSKKLLLSDSGFYLCAWSPLARLDYGYTFGSGTRLTVV.

The gene calls are TRBV5-5 and TRBJ2-7, with TRBD1 matching over 9 bases. The CDR3 covers 14 residues. Trimming removed 6 bases from V and 4 bases from J; junction bases left unmatched: 8. The V gene's germline CDR1 is SGHKS and CDR2 YYEKEE (reference sequence). The CDR3 bases are TGTGCCAGCACCCTACATGACAGGGGGTACGAGCAGTACTTC. It codes for CASTLHDRGYEQYF.

This chain joins TRBV18 and TRBJ1-5, with D perhaps matching TRBD1 (6 bases). Germline CDR1 is KGHSH and CDR2 is LQKENI. The ends were cut back, 6 bases at V and 4 bases at J, with 13 bases in the middle. The CDR3 runs to 14 residues. CDR3 region: CASSLGQRNQPQHF. The CDR3 DNA reads TGTGCCAGCTCCCTAGGACAGAGGAATCAGCCCCAGCATTTT. The full variable domain, completed using reference TRBV18 and TRBJ1-5, is NAGVMQNPRHLVRRRGQEARLRCSPMKGHSHVYWYRQLPEEGLKFMVYLQKENIIDESGMPKERFSAEFPKEGPSILRIQQVVRGDSAAYFCASSLGQRNQPQHFGDGTRLSIL.

In its sample, this clone was seen once. The rearrangement links TRBV7-2 to TRBJ2-3; TRBD1 matches at 7 bases. Germline V gene lookup returns CDR1 SGHTA and CDR2 FQGNSA. The V and J ends lost 5 bases and 8 bases, in that order; junction bases with no gene match: 13. The CDR3 has 15 residues. The CDR3 is CASSPRGRREGTQYF. CDR3 coding DNA: TGTGCCAGCAGCCCAAGGGGGCGGCGCGAGGGTACGCAGTATTTT. Filled out from reference TRBV7-2 and TRBJ2-3, the complete variable domain reads GAGVSQSPSNKVTEKGKDVELRCDPISGHTALYWYRQSLGQGLEFLIYFQGNSAPDKSGLPSDRFSAERTGGSVSTLTIQRTQQEDSAVYLCASSPRGRREGTQYFGPGTRLTVL.

The chain combines TRBV9 with TRBJ1-2; 8 bases are shared with TRBD1. Germline V gene data show CDR1 as SGDLS and CDR2 as YYNGEE. The length of the CDR3 is 13 residues. J gave up 4 bases and V 4 bases, and 3 bases lay outside the gene matches. In DNA form, the CDR3 reads TGTGCCAGCAGCCTGACAGGGGTCTATGGCTACACCTTC. It encodes CASSLTGVYGYTF.

In its sample, this clone was seen once. The V gene is TRBV30, the J gene TRBJ1-2, with TRBD1 matching 9 bases. The germline CDR1 and CDR2 sequences are GTSNPN and SVGIG (reference sequence). The V segment lost 3 bases and the J segment 4 bases; nucleotides outside the gene matches: 9. This CDR3 is 15 amino acids long. CDR3: CAWRLTGGTGYGYTF. CDR3 nucleotides: TGTGCCTGGAGACTAACAGGGGGCACGGGCTATGGCTACACCTTC.

This clone was observed once. V and J are TRBV5-1 and TRBJ2-5; 9 positions agree with TRBD1. With 6 bases clipped from V and 1 base from J, the junction kept 10 bases outside the gene matches. The CDR3 spans 16 residues. Germline assignment: CDR1 SGHRS and CDR2 YFSETQ. The CDR3 loop reads CASTSGTGYLQETQYF. Here the CDR3 DNA reads TGCGCCAGCACGTCGGGGACAGGGTACCTCCAAGAGACCCAGTACTTC.

The rearrangement uses TRBV19 and TRBJ2-3; possibly TRBD2 for D (7 bases). The V gene lost 8 bases and the J gene lost 3 bases, with 15 bases spanning the gap. This CDR3 region has 14 residues. Looked up from germline, CDR1 is LNHDA and CDR2 is SQIVND (reference sequence). The DNA for the CDR3 is TGTGCCAGTGCCTCGGGGGGCCGAACAGATACGCAGTATTTT. Residues: CASASGGRTDTQYF.

CDR3 amino acids: CAWSVPTPARREPQHF. CDR3 in DNA: TGTGCCTGGAGTGTACCCACCCCAGCCAGGAGGGAGCCCCAGCATTTT. This chain links TRBV30 with TRBJ1-5; D unresolved. Looked up from germline, CDR1 is GTSNPN and CDR2 is SVGIG (reference sequence). V was cut by 0 bases and J by 8 bases, with 20 bases left in between. This CDR3 is built from 16 residues.

V is TRBV21-1 and J is TRBJ1-2; TRBD1, the table's D call, lacks a check against the DNA. TRBV21-1 is a known pseudogene. The CDR3 is made up of 16 amino acids. This chain's CDR3 is CASTKSKGAHIYGYTF. Written as DNA, the CDR3 is TGTGCCAGCACCAAAAGCAAAGGGGCCCATATCTATGGCTACACCTTC.

The chain uses TRBV30 and TRBJ2-7; TRBD1 agrees at 10 bases. CDR1 and CDR2 from the germline V gene are GTSNPN and SVGIG (reference sequence). The CDR3 spans 14 residues. J was trimmed by 2 bases and V by 3 bases; bases with no gene match: 4. The CDR3 nucleotides read TGTGCCTGGAGAGGGACAGGGGAGGCCTACGAGCAGTACTTC. Its protein is CAWRGTGEAYEQYF.

The count of this clone is one. This rearrangement joins TRBV19 to TRBJ1-4; TRBD1 aligns across 7 bases. CDR3 length equals 15 residues. Germline CDR1 and CDR2: LNHDA and SQIVND (reference sequence). The J segment lost 6 bases and the V segment lost 5 bases, leaving 9 bases of the junction unmatched. DNA of the CDR3: TGTGCCAGTAGTTCATCGCGGACAGGCTATGAAAAACTGTTTTTT. Translated: CASSSSRTGYEKLFF.

The V gene is TRBV19, the J gene TRBJ2-2; D not certain. V was trimmed by 8 bases and J by 2 bases, leaving 6 bases between them. This CDR3 has 12 amino acids. Germline values: CDR1 LNHDA, CDR2 SQIVND (reference sequence). The CDR3 bases are TGTGCCAGTGAGTCTAACACCGGGGAGCTGTTTTTT. Its translation: CASESNTGELFF.

The chain recombines TRBV5-5 with TRBJ1-6, with D possibly TRBD1 on 6 matching bases. This CDR3 has 15 amino acids. The V and J ends lost 0 bases and 3 bases respectively, with 7 bases between them. Germline assignment: CDR1 SGHKS and CDR2 YYEKEE (reference sequence). For the CDR3, the DNA is TGTGCCAGCAGCTTGGAACAGGGCTATAATTCACCCCTCCACTTT. It yields the protein CASSLEQGYNSPLHF.

The V call is TRBV7-2, the J call TRBJ1-5; 7 positions agree with TRBD1. Trimming at V came to 3 bases and at J to 11 bases, leaving 4 bases not matched to a gene. The CDR3 has 12 amino acids. CDR1 is SGHTA, CDR2 FQGNSA, per germline. The CDR3 sequence is CASSFDTGAQHF. The CDR3 DNA is TGTGCCAGCAGCTTTGACACAGGGGCCCAGCATTTT. The whole variable domain, remainder taken from reference TRBV7-2 and TRBJ1-5, is GAGVSQSPSNKVTEKGKDVELRCDPISGHTALYWYRQSLGQGLEFLIYFQGNSAPDKSGLPSDRFSAERTGGSVSTLTIQRTQQEDSAVYLCASSFDTGAQHFGDGTRLSIL.

This clone is a singleton in its sample. The V gene is TRBV10-3, the J gene TRBJ1-1; the match to TRBD1 covers 7 bases. V shed 0 bases and J 1 base; nucleotides not matched to a gene: 2. CDR1 and CDR2 from the germline V gene are ENHRY and SYGVKD. This CDR3 region has 15 residues. DNA of the CDR3: TGTGCCATCAGTGAGTCGGGACAGAGGAACACTGAAGCTTTCTTT. Its protein product is CAISESGQRNTEAFF.

V and J are TRBV30 and TRBJ2-7, with a possible D match to TRBD1 (5 bases). Germline assignment: CDR1 GTSNPN and CDR2 SVGIG (reference sequence). The CDR3 spans 11 residues. The CDR3 reads CAGNQGGEQYF. CDR3 in DNA: TGTGCGGGCAATCAGGGTGGCGAGCAGTACTTC.

The rearrangement uses TRBV4-1 and TRBJ2-2, with 7 bases that match TRBD1. With 3 bases clipped from V and 0 bases from J, the junction kept 16 bases outside the gene matches. CDR1 is MGHRA, CDR2 YSYEKL, per germline. CDR3 length equals 20 residues. The CDR3 DNA sequence: TGCGCCAGCAGCCAGGGCCCGGCAGGGGGATTGTCGGCGAACACCGGGGAGCTGTTTTTT. This translates into CASSQGPAGGLSANTGELFF.

The gene calls are TRBV6-5 and TRBJ1-6; D possibly corresponds to TRBD1 (5 bases). The CDR3 runs 13 residues. V was shortened by 11 bases and J by 7 bases, with 15 bases between the two germline ends. The germline V gene encodes CDR1 MNHEY and CDR2 SVGAGI. CDR3 bases: TGTGCCGGAAGGAGACAGTCCAATTCACCCCTCCACTTT. Its translation: CAGRRQSNSPLHF.

This chain uses TRBV29-1 with TRBJ1-1, with 8 bases that match TRBD1. The CDR3 length is 14 residues. Trimming took 4 bases from V and 1 from J; bases not matched to a gene: 5. Germline CDR1 SQVTM, CDR2 ANQGSEA. CDR3 sequence (DNA): TGCAGCGTTGCTCAGGGGGCGCGGAACACTGAAGCTTTCTTT. It codes for CSVAQGARNTEAFF.

The rearrangement uses TRBV6-6 and TRBJ2-1, with 10 bases lining up with TRBD2. Trimming removed 4 bases from V and 9 bases from J; junction bases left unmatched: 12. The CDR3 loop spans 16 amino acids. Germline V gives CDR1 MNHNY, CDR2 SVGAGI (reference sequence). The CDR3 reads CASSSLLAGLISEQFF. The CDR3 DNA is TGTGCCAGCAGTTCCCTACTAGCGGGGCTAATTAGTGAGCAGTTCTTC.

V and J are TRBV7-9 and TRBJ1-1; 9 nucleotides match TRBD1. Germline values: CDR1 SEHNR, CDR2 FQNEAQ (reference sequence). Losses at the gene ends were 5 bases for V and 6 bases for J; bases not matched to a gene: 7. The CDR3 length is 14 residues. The DNA for the CDR3 is TGTGCCAGCAGCCACGACAGGGGGGTACCTGAAGCTTTCTTT. It translates to CASSHDRGVPEAFF. Together with reference TRBV7-9 and TRBJ1-1, the CDR3 gives the full variable domain: DTGVSQNPRHKITKRGQNVTFRCDPISEHNRLYWYRQTLGQGPEFLTYFQNEAQLEKSRLLSDRFSAERPKGSFSTLEIQRTEQGDSAMYLCASSHDRGVPEAFFGQGTRLTVV.

The chain recombines TRBV12-3 or TRBV12-4 with TRBJ1-1; D unclear. V gave up 4 bases and J gave up 7 bases, with 13 bases separating them. The CDR3 length is 13 residues. This CDR3 is CASSYRESREAFF. CDR3 nucleotides: TGTGCCAGCAGTTACCGGGAAAGCCGTGAAGCTTTCTTT.

The V call is TRBV5-1, the J call TRBJ2-5, with 7 bases matching TRBD1. From germline, CDR1 is SGHRS and CDR2 YFSETQ. Trimming cost V 4 bases and J 3 bases; bases outside gene matches: 6. The CDR3 contains 14 residues. The DNA for the CDR3 is TGCGCCAGCAGCCAAGGACAGGTCGAAGAGACCCAGTACTTC. This codes for CASSQGQVEETQYF.

The rearrangement joins TRBV2 to TRBJ1-5; 7 positions match TRBD1. The germline V gene encodes CDR1 SNHLY and CDR2 FYNNEI. This CDR3 spans 15 amino acids. The ends lost 4 bases at V and 7 bases at J; junction bases unmatched: 10. CDR3 DNA sequence: TGTGCCAGCAGTGGGACGACAGGGATTAGACAGCCCCAGCATTTT. This sequence encodes CASSGTTGIRQPQHF.

J is TRBJ1-6 and V is TRBV9, with TRBD1 matching over 9 bases. Germline V gene data show CDR1 as SGDLS and CDR2 as YYNGEE. V was clipped by 4 bases and J by 10 bases; unmatched bases: 9. The CDR3 is 15 amino acids. CDR3 sequence: CASSQGQGFMSPLHF. The CDR3 DNA reads as TGTGCCAGCAGCCAGGGACAGGGTTTTATGTCACCCCTCCACTTT.